What follows are 8 T cell receptor beta chains derived from one specimen sequenced in a study of shared clonotypes between healthy human individuals (dated by TCRdb to the early 2020s). Library generation was performed with the immunoSEQ multiplex PCR assay. TCRdb obtained this table from immuneACCESS and retained in-frame rearrangements with V and J assigned. These tables miss some clones; where compared with another copy, unresolved V genes account for less than half of the shortfall, and the remainder is unexplained. The table for this sample lists about 470,000 clones; about four fifths of them were counted only once. Clones ranked in the top ten supply 13% of the sample. Specimen: PBMCs. Receptors were obtained from a woman between 35 and 50 years old in good health. Some clones in this sample may be carry-over from other donors' samples.

In this sample, this clone turned up a few times. V usage is TRBV19 and J usage is TRBJ1-1; no definite D call. The V end was cut by 3 bases, the J end by 1 base, with 15 bases between. The CDR3 totals 16 residues. Germline V gives CDR1 LNHDA, CDR2 SQIVND (reference sequence). For the CDR3, the DNA is TGTGCCAGTAGTATCTTACATCGGGCAGCGAACACTGAAGCTTTCTTT. Protein: CASSILHRAANTEAFF.

This chain links TRBV25-1 with TRBJ2-7, with TRBD2 as a possible D gene (5 bases). Germline V gives CDR1 MGHDK, CDR2 SYGVNS. This CDR3 has 11 amino acids. CDR3 nucleotide sequence: TGTGCGGCGGGTCTACCCTACGAGCAGTACTTC. This gives the protein CAAGLPYEQYF.

This clone was observed a few times. This sequence joins TRBV6-6 and TRBJ2-1; D is ambiguous. CDR3 length: 13 residues. With 0 bases removed from V and 8 bases from J, the gap between germline ends came to 8 bases. From germline, CDR1 is MNHNY and CDR2 SVGAGI (reference sequence). The CDR3 here is CASSYSRAYEQFF. CDR3 bases: TGTGCCAGCAGTTACTCTCGGGCGTATGAGCAGTTCTTC.

Comment on this clone: Its ends do not fully match the called genes, so a read error is possible. The V call is TRBV4-2, the J call TRBJ2-4; TRBD2 might be the D (6 bases). Germline CDR1 is LGHNA and CDR2 is YNFKEQ. The CDR3 is made up of 12 amino acids. In nucleotides, the CDR3 is TGTGCCAGCAGGACCCCGGATTCCCCTGGAGGGTTC. It translates to CASRTPDSPGGF.

The rearrangement links TRBV9 to TRBJ2-5, with 8 bases identical to TRBD1. Trimming took 0 bases from V and 5 from J; bases not matched to a gene: 9. The germline gives CDR1 SGDLS, CDR2 YYNGEE. This CDR3 comprises 16 residues. CDR3 nucleotide sequence: TGTGCCAGCAGCGTAGGATTGGGACAGGTGTTTGAGACCCAGTACTTC. This translates into CASSVGLGQVFETQYF. The full variable domain, its missing parts supplied by reference TRBV9 and TRBJ2-5, is DSGVTQTPKHLITATGQRVTLRCSPRSGDLSVYWYQQSLDQGLQFLIQYYNGEERAKGNILERFSAQQFPDLHSELNLSSLELGDSALYFCASSVGLGQVFETQYFGPGTRLLVL.

The gene calls are TRBV7-2 and TRBJ2-3; D not resolved. The germline V gene encodes CDR1 SGHTA and CDR2 FQGNSA. The CDR3 spans 15 residues. V lost 5 bases and J lost 0, with 12 bases in between. The CDR3 coding sequence is TGTGCCAGCAGCCCAGTAGCCACTAGCACAGATACGCAGTATTTT. It translates to CASSPVATSTDTQYF.

This CDR3 reads CATTGTGGRDQPQHF. In nucleotides, the CDR3 is TGTGCCACCACCGGGACAGGGGGCCGTGATCAGCCCCAGCATTTT. The chain employs TRBV10-3 and TRBJ1-5; 12 bases map to TRBD1. V gave up 10 bases and J gave up 5 bases; unmatched junction bases: 9. CDR1 is ENHRY and CDR2 is SYGVKD in the germline V gene. This CDR3 spans 15 amino acids.

The chain employs TRBV6-1 and TRBJ1-2; possibly TRBD1 for D (6 bases). The CDR3 totals 13 residues. Trimming removed 4 bases at V and 3 bases at J, with 9 bases between. The germline V gene encodes CDR1 MNHNS and CDR2 SASEGT. CDR3 residues: CASSAAGDYGYTF. DNA of the CDR3: TGTGCCAGCAGTGCGGCAGGGGACTATGGCTACACCTTC.